These T cell receptor beta chains were read from a single sample in a study of brain T cells in children with intractable seizures. Produced via immunoSEQ multiplex PCR; TCRdb's table is partial and in-frame only. The table has over 7,500 clones, approximately 69% seen once. The sequenced sample was resected brain tissue, obtained at surgery. Receptors were obtained from a girl aged 2 to 9 with tuberous sclerosis and intractable seizures. Each CDR3 is given with its conserved first and last residue. A D gene is named only where the DNA matches it firmly. Rows may omit the clone size; those that give it use once, few, many or a size class.

D,J,size,V,DNA,CDR3
-,TRBJ1-2,-,TRBV7-9,TGTGCCAGCAGCTCCGGACAGTACTATGGCTACACCTTC,CASSSGQYYGYTF
-,TRBJ1-1,few,TRBV19,TGTGCCAGTAGTATACAGGGCGGGGGCACTGAAGCTTTCTTT,CASSIQGGGTEAFF
TRBD1,TRBJ1-1,medium-sized,TRBV4-1,TGCGCCAGCAGCGACGACAGGGGGCTTATTAACACTGAAGCTTTCTTT,CASSDDRGLINTEAFF
TRBD1,TRBJ2-5,few,TRBV19,TGTGCCAGTAGTATACCCCCGGACAGGGGGATAGAGACCCAGTACTTC,CASSIPPDRGIETQYF
TRBD1,TRBJ2-3,-,TRBV12-5,TGTGCTAGTGGTTTGGGACAGGGGGCCACAGATACGCAGTATTTT,CASGLGQGATDTQYF
TRBD1,TRBJ1-6,-,TRBV7-8,TGTGCCAGCAGCCCATACAGGACGGACAGGGGGCACTCACCCCTCCACTTT,CASSPYRTDRGHSPLHF
-,TRBJ2-5,few,TRBV6-5,TGTGCCAGCAGTTACTCGGGGGGCCAAGAGACCCAGTACTTC,CASSYSGGQETQYF
-,TRBJ1-1,-,TRBV2,TGTGCCAGCAGTTTCCGAGCGGAGAACACTGAAGCTTTCTTT,CASSFRAENTEAFF
-,TRBJ2-3,-,TRBV4-1,TGCGCCAGCAGCCCCCGGACTAGCACAGATACGCAGTATTTT,CASSPRTSTDTQYF
TRBD1,TRBJ2-5,-,TRBV18,TGTGCCAGCTCACCCGGGACAGGGAAAGAGACCCAGTACTTC,CASSPGTGKETQYF
-,TRBJ1-1,few,TRBV5-1,TGCGCCAGCAGTTCTTGGGACGTCGGGGGCACTGAAGCTTTCTTT,CASSSWDVGGTEAFF
-,TRBJ2-7,once,TRBV2,TGTGCCAGCAGTGAAGCGGGGATTCGAACCGGGTACGAGCAGTACTTC,CASSEAGIRTGYEQYF
-,TRBJ1-2,once,TRBV2,TGTGCCAGCAGGCCGGGATCCTATGGCTACACCTTC,CASRPGSYGYTF
-,TRBJ2-4,once,TRBV24-1,TGTGCCACCAGTGATCACCGGGACGCAGGGATGGGCAAAAACATTCAGTACTTC,CATSDHRDAGMGKNIQYF
-,TRBJ1-2,-,TRBV19,TGTGCCAGTAGTATGGGCCGGAACTATGGCTACACCTTC,CASSMGRNYGYTF
-,TRBJ1-2,-,TRBV27,TGTGCCAGCAGCTTATTAGACGGTCTCAATGGCTACACCTTC,CASSLLDGLNGYTF
TRBD1,TRBJ1-5,-,TRBV27,TGTGCCAGCAGTGACACAATCCAGGGGGCCCGGGCTCAGCCCCAGCATTTT,CASSDTIQGARAQPQHF
-,TRBJ1-4,-,TRBV6-5,TGTGCCAGCGGCCAGACAGGCCTAAATGAAAAACTGTTTTTT,CASGQTGLNEKLFF
TRBD1,TRBJ1-2,-,TRBV5-1,TGCGCCAGCAGCGAGGGACAGGGGTCTAACTATGGCTACACCTTC,CASSEGQGSNYGYTF
-,TRBJ1-2,medium-sized,TRBV4-1,TGCGCCAGCAGCCAAGAGGGAAGGGGCTATGGCTACACCTTC,CASSQEGRGYGYTF
-,TRBJ2-3,once,TRBV7-2,TGTGCCAGCAGCTTATCACGGGTCAGCACAGATACGCAGTATTTT,CASSLSRVSTDTQYF
TRBD2,TRBJ2-1,-,TRBV4-1,TGCGCCAGCAGCCAAGAGGTAGCGGGGGTTGTGACATACAATGAGCAGTTCTTC,CASSQEVAGVVTYNEQFF
TRBD2,TRBJ2-3,-,TRBV4-1,TGCGCCAGCAGCCAAGAGGAGAGCGGGGGGACCCTTTATACGCAGTATTTT,CASSQEESGGTLYTQYF
TRBD2,TRBJ2-3,-,TRBV27,TGTGCCAGCAGTTTTCAGGCGGGGGGCACAGATACGCAGTATTTT,CASSFQAGGTDTQYF
-,TRBJ2-5,-,TRBV3-1/TRBV3-2,TGTGCCAGCAGCGCTGGGAGTCAAGAGACCCAGTACTTC,CASSAGSQETQYF
-,TRBJ2-4,once,TRBV4-1,TGCGCCAGCAGCCCACTAGTAGGCAAAAACATTCAGTACTTC,CASSPLVGKNIQYF
-,TRBJ2-2,-,TRBV3-1/TRBV3-2,TGTGCCAGCAGCCAATATCCGGGACTTCACACCGGGGAGCTGTTTTTT,CASSQYPGLHTGELFF
-,TRBJ2-5,-,TRBV6-2/TRBV6-3,TGTGCCAGCAGCCCTCTGGCGGGGACAGTCTCAGAGACCCAGTACTTC,CASSPLAGTVSETQYF
TRBD1,TRBJ2-3,-,TRBV3-1/TRBV3-2,TGTGCCAGCAGCCACCCGGGGCTAGGGGGCGATACGCAGTATTTT,CASSHPGLGGDTQYF
-,TRBJ1-5,-,TRBV6-5,TGTGCCAGCGGAGACGAGAGTGATAGCAATCAGCCCCAGCATTTT,CASGDESDSNQPQHF
-,TRBJ1-2,-,TRBV30,TGTGCCTGGAGTGGGGGAAGGCTCTACACCTTC,CAWSGGRLYTF
TRBD1,TRBJ2-3,-,TRBV14,TGTGCCAGCAGCCAAGTTTCCGGGACAGGGGGCCCAGATACGCAGTATTTT,CASSQVSGTGGPDTQYF
TRBD1,TRBJ2-6,few,TRBV19,TGTGCCAGTAGAGAGGACAGGGGAAAGCCTGGGGCCAACGTCCTGACTTTC,CASREDRGKPGANVLTF
TRBD2,TRBJ2-1,few,TRBV9,TGTGCCAGCAGCGCCCCTAGCGGGGGGACCTACAATGAGCAGTTCTTC,CASSAPSGGTYNEQFF
-,TRBJ1-6,-,TRBV27,TGTGCCAGCAGTTTATCGCCTCCCTGGCCCCTCCACTTT,CASSLSPPWPLHF
-,TRBJ1-1,once,TRBV6-1,TGTGCCAGCAGTGATTTGCGGCGGGCCACTGAAGCTTTCTTT,CASSDLRRATEAFF
TRBD1,TRBJ2-3,-,TRBV2,TGTGCCAGCCCTGGGACAGGGGGACCAGATACGCAGTATTTT,CASPGTGGPDTQYF
TRBD1,TRBJ1-2,-,TRBV6-5,TGTGCCAGCATCACTCCGGGACAGGGGGGCTACACCTTC,CASITPGQGGYTF
-,TRBJ1-1,-,TRBV19,TGTGCCAGTAGTATAGAGGCGGGGGCGCCAAACACTGAAGCTTTCTTT,CASSIEAGAPNTEAFF
-,TRBJ2-7,-,TRBV10-3,TGTGCCATCAGTGAGTCGGGCCTAGCGCAGTACGAGCAGTACTTC,CAISESGLAQYEQYF
-,TRBJ1-1,-,TRBV7-9,TGTGCCAGCAGCGCCGGGAACACTGAAGCTTTCTTT,CASSAGNTEAFF
-,TRBJ2-2,-,TRBV5-6,TGTGCCAGCAGCTTGTTGAGTGGGGGCCTGGACACCGGGGAGCTGTTTTTT,CASSLLSGGLDTGELFF
TRBD2,TRBJ2-2,once,TRBV19,TGTGCCAGCCGCGGCCTCGGGGGGGCCCGGGGCACCGGGGAGCTGTTTTTT,CASRGLGGARGTGELFF
-,TRBJ1-6,-,TRBV7-2,TGTGCCAGCAGCCTAAGGACGGGGACTAATTCACCCCTCCACTTT,CASSLRTGTNSPLHF
TRBD1,TRBJ2-5,-,TRBV7-9,TGTGCCAGCAGCTTAAGGACAGGGGGCGAATGGGAGACCCAGTACTTC,CASSLRTGGEWETQYF
-,TRBJ2-3,few,TRBV6-5,TGTGCCAGCTCACGCGAGGGGGTTCTCACAGATACGCAGTATTTT,CASSREGVLTDTQYF
TRBD1,TRBJ1-3,once,TRBV5-1,TGCGCCAGCAGCCTAACCCCGGGACAGGGAAACACCATATATTTT,CASSLTPGQGNTIYF
-,TRBJ1-4,large,TRBV7-8,TGTGCCAGCAGCTTAGGGTGGGAGTCCGAAAAACTGTTTTTT,CASSLGWESEKLFF
-,TRBJ2-2,-,TRBV10-1,TGCGCCAGCAGTGTCGCATTGAACACCGGGGAGCTGTTTTTT,CASSVALNTGELFF
TRBD2,TRBJ2-7,-,TRBV2,TGTGCCAGCAGTGAAGGGCTAGCGGGGGGGAGCTACGAGCAGTACTTC,CASSEGLAGGSYEQYF
-,TRBJ2-1,-,TRBV2,TGTGCCAGCAGTGAGTCCGGCGCAGGAGCCTACAATGAGCAGTTCTTC,CASSESGAGAYNEQFF
TRBD1,TRBJ2-5,few,TRBV5-6,TGTGCCAGCAGGAATGGACAGGGAAGGGAGACCCAGTACTTC,CASRNGQGRETQYF
-,TRBJ2-1,once,TRBV21-1,TGTGCCAGCAGCAAAGCGAGCGGGGGGGCCGGTGAGCAGTTCTTC,CASSKASGGAGEQFF
-,TRBJ2-6,-,TRBV5-1,TGCGCCAGCAGCTCACAGGGTGGGGCCAACGTCCTGACTTTC,CASSSQGGANVLTF
-,TRBJ2-6,-,TRBV30,TGTGCCTGGAGTGAGGGTGCTGGGGCCAACGTCCTGACTTTC,CAWSEGAGANVLTF